Below, 28 T cell receptor beta chains from the same sample are listed, as sequenced in a study of blood T cells in healthy people across ages. PCR was performed a second time for about 7 to 11 cycles using a sample-barcoded 5' primer and a J-beta primer mix. TCRdb used MiXCR to reprocess the 5' RACE reads, holding one entry per CDR3 protein. The sample yields around 750,000 distinct CDR3 sequences, 53% seen once. Sequencing was done on a sample of blood. The receptors here all came from a man aged 80 or over in good health.

This clonotype has a handful of counts. CDR3 DNA sequence: TGTGCCAGCAGCCCGGAGTCCCTGGGGCACAGATACGCGTATTTT. Translation gives CASSPESLGHRYAYF. The genes are TRBV3-1 and TRBJ2-3; TRBD1 is a possible D gene (5 bases). With 4 bases removed from V and 14 bases from J, the gap between germline ends came to 25 bases. The CDR3 is made up of 15 amino acids. The V gene's germline CDR1 is LGHDT and CDR2 YNNKEL (reference sequence).

This clonotype was detected only a few times. The V gene is TRBV3-1, the J gene TRBJ2-6; TRBD1 agrees at 9 bases. CDR1 and CDR2 from the germline V gene are LGHDT and YNNKEL (reference sequence). Trimming took 1 base from V and 0 from J; bases not matched to a gene: 1. The CDR3 is 17 amino acids. CDR3 nucleotides: TGTGCCAGCAGCCAAGTGGACAGGGGCTCTGGGGCCAACGTCCTGACTTTC. This codes for CASSQVDRGSGANVLTF.

This clonotype was seen a single time. The chain uses TRBV7-2 and TRBJ2-1, with 9 bases identical to TRBD2. Looked up from germline, CDR1 is SGHTA and CDR2 is FQGNSA. The CDR3 runs 14 residues. Unmatched junction bases numbered 7, after V lost 4 bases and J lost 9 bases. CDR3 bases: TGTGCCAGCAGCTCAGATAGCGGGAGAGGTGAGCAGTTCTTC. Amino acid sequence: CASSSDSGRGEQFF.

The chain links TRBV7-6 to TRBJ2-3; 9 bases fit TRBD1. The CDR3 length is 16 residues. J lost 5 bases, V lost 4 bases, and 10 bases had no gene match. CDR1 SGHVS and CDR2 FNYEAQ come from the germline V gene. CDR3 protein: CASSSVYRGLIDTQYF. Written as DNA, the CDR3 is TGTGCCAGCAGCTCAGTATACAGGGGGCTGATAGATACGCAGTATTTT.

In its sample, this clonotype was seen a few times. The gene calls are TRBV9 and TRBJ2-4; D is unresolved. Germline CDR1 SGDLS, CDR2 YYNGEE. V lost 0 bases and J lost 5, with 12 bases in between. The CDR3 has 15 amino acids. CDR3 sequence reads: CASSVGWSDQNIQYF. The CDR3 bases are TGTGCCAGCAGCGTAGGTTGGAGCGACCAAAACATTCAGTACTTC. Drawing the rest from reference TRBV9 and TRBJ2-4, the complete variable domain is DSGVTQTPKHLITATGQRVTLRCSPRSGDLSVYWYQQSLDQGLQFLIQYYNGEERAKGNILERFSAQQFPDLHSELNLSSLELGDSALYFCASSVGWSDQNIQYFGAGTRLSVL.

This clonotype was counted between two and nine times. The chain recombines TRBV7-3 with TRBJ2-1, with TRBD2 identical over 7 bases. The length of the CDR3 is 17 residues. The germline gives CDR1 SGHTA, CDR2 FQGTGA. V lost 5 bases, J lost 0 bases, and 10 bases stayed unmatched. The CDR3 protein is CASSLLWRGSSYNEQFF. The CDR3, as DNA: TGTGCCAGCAGCCTACTATGGCGCGGGAGCTCCTACAATGAGCAGTTCTTC.

Of note for this clonotype: This may come from a read error, since a much larger clone is one base off. The chain employs TRBV6-1 and TRBJ2-1, with D unclear. The CDR3 covers 15 residues. Germline lookup yields CDR1 MNHNS and CDR2 SASEGT. The CDR3 reads CASSEEVGSYKEQFF. In nucleotides, the CDR3 is TGTGCCAGCAGTGAAGAGGTAGGCTCCTACAAGGAGCAGTTCTTC.

The chain couples TRBV20-1 to TRBJ2-1, with 7 bases that match TRBD2. J lost 0 bases, V lost 2 bases, and 7 bases had no gene match. Looked up from germline, CDR1 is DFQATT and CDR2 is SNEGSKA (reference sequence). The CDR3 is 16 amino acids. CDR3 in amino acids: CSARQTSHSSYNEQFF. The DNA of the CDR3 is TGCAGTGCTAGACAGACTAGCCACAGCTCCTACAATGAGCAGTTCTTC.

CDR3 nucleotides: TGTGCCAGCAGTGTTAGGACAGTCCCTAGCTATGGCTACACCTTC. It specifies CASSVRTVPSYGYTF. The chain links TRBV12-3 or TRBV12-4 to TRBJ1-2; maybe TRBD1 (6 bases). Trimming took off 5 bases at V and 4 bases at J, with 17 bases between the two ends. The CDR3 contains 15 residues.

The chain employs TRBV18 and TRBJ2-1; TRBD1 aligns across 9 bases. The V gene end was trimmed by 3 bases and the J gene end by 0 bases; junction bases not matched to a gene: 6. The CDR3 is made up of 17 amino acids. Germline V gene data show CDR1 as KGHSH and CDR2 as LQKENI. CDR3 sequence: CASSPLGTGNSYNEQFF. The DNA of the CDR3 is TGTGCCAGCTCACCCCTGGGGACAGGGAACTCCTACAATGAGCAGTTCTTC.

This clonotype has only a few counts. This sequence joins TRBV28 and TRBJ2-7; D unclear. Germline CDR1 is MDHEN and CDR2 is SYDVKM. Trimming pared 5 bases from V and 7 bases from J, leaving 12 bases between. The CDR3 runs to 12 residues. CDR3: CASSPHYGEQYF. CDR3 bases: TGTGCCAGCAGTCCACACTACGGGGAGCAGTACTTC.

V is TRBV27 and J is TRBJ2-1, with 9 bases fitting TRBD2. From germline, CDR1 is MNHEY and CDR2 SMNVEV (reference sequence). The CDR3 is made up of 16 amino acids. The trim removed 8 bases at V and 8 bases at J, leaving 16 bases unmatched. CDR3 sequence (DNA): TGTGCCAGCGGAACTGGGGCGGGAGGGCCTTACTATGAGCAGTTCTTC. It codes for CASGTGAGGPYYEQFF.

This rearrangement joins TRBV13 to TRBJ1-2; D remains ambiguous. The length of the CDR3 is 14 residues. The V end lost 8 bases, the J end lost 2 bases, and 15 bases lay between the germline ends. The germline gives CDR1 PRHDT, CDR2 FYEKMQ (reference sequence). CDR3 in amino acids: CASPSRVSNYGYTF. Here the CDR3 DNA reads TGTGCCAGCCCGTCCCGGGTTTCGAACTATGGCTACACCTTC.

This clonotype has only one observation. This chain connects TRBV2 to TRBJ2-5; D gene unclear. The length of the CDR3 is 15 residues. The germline gives CDR1 SNHLY, CDR2 FYNNEI. Trimming removed 0 bases at V and 7 bases at J, with 15 bases between. Written as DNA, the CDR3 is TGTGCCAGCAGTGAAGCTGAACAGCTAAAGGGGACCCAGTACTTC. Translation: CASSEAEQLKGTQYF.

Here the CDR3 reads CSARDQRGRADNEQFF. The CDR3 DNA is TGCAGTGCTAGAGACCAACGAGGGAGGGCCGACAATGAGCAGTTCTTC. The chain carries TRBV20-1 and TRBJ2-1; 7 bases are a match to TRBD2. The junction had 10 bases not matched to a gene; V was cut back by 0 bases and J by 5 bases. The CDR3 has 16 residues. Germline V gene lookup returns CDR1 DFQATT and CDR2 SNEGSKA (reference sequence).

A word on this clonotype: A read error is possible here, since a much larger clone lies one base away. This chain connects TRBV4-2 to TRBJ2-4, with TRBD1 matching over 9 bases. Germline V gene sequence: CDR1 LGHNA, CDR2 YNFKEQ. V trimming: 1 base; J trimming: 0 bases; junction bases outside the gene matches: 7. This CDR3 contains 18 residues. The CDR3 loop is CASSQGDRDQLAKNIQYF. DNA for the CDR3: TGTGCCAGCAGCCAAGGGGACAGGGATCAGCTAGCCAAAAACATTCAGTACTTC.

This chain joins TRBV7-3 and TRBJ2-5; TRBD1 agrees at 12 bases. The trim removed 4 bases at V and 6 bases at J, leaving 9 bases unmatched. The CDR3 runs 16 residues. CDR1 is SGHTA, CDR2 FQGTGA, per germline. DNA of the CDR3: TGTGCCAGCAGCTCAGAGGGGACAGGGGGCGCGAAGACCCAGTACTTC. Translation: CASSSEGTGGAKTQYF. The variable domain in full, completed from reference TRBV7-3 and TRBJ2-5, reads GAGVSQTPSNKVTEKGKYVELRCDPISGHTALYWYRQSLGQGPEFLIYFQGTGAADDSGLPNDRFFAVRPEGSVSTLKIQRTERGDSAVYLCASSSEGTGGAKTQYFGPGTRLLVL.

This clonotype came up a few times. The rearrangement uses TRBV12-3 or TRBV12-4 and TRBJ1-2, with unresolved D. Trimming shortened V by 6 bases and J by 7 bases, and 9 bases separated the two germline ends. This CDR3 is built from 11 residues. DNA for the CDR3: TGTGCCAGCAGGAGCGGGTTTGGCTACACCTTC. Translated: CASRSGFGYTF.

This chain joins TRBV20-1 and TRBJ1-2; D may be TRBD1 (5 bases). The V and J ends lost 0 bases and 7 bases respectively, with 15 bases between them. The CDR3 totals 14 residues. The germline V gene encodes CDR1 DFQATT and CDR2 SNEGSKA (reference sequence). The CDR3 loop reads CSARESVGVGGYTF. CDR3 sequence (DNA): TGCAGTGCTAGAGAATCAGTAGGGGTGGGTGGCTACACCTTC.

The rearrangement links TRBV30 to TRBJ1-5; no firm D call. The CDR3 is 13 amino acids. Germline assignment: CDR1 GTSNPN and CDR2 SVGIG (reference sequence). Trimming shortened V by 2 bases and J by 12 bases, and 17 bases separated the two germline ends. The CDR3 nucleotides are TGTGCCTGGAGTCGGCAGGCGGCCCAAATCCAGCATTTT. It codes for CAWSRQAAQIQHF.

The rearrangement links TRBV27 to TRBJ2-3, with D possibly being TRBD2 (6 bases). V lost 7 bases and J lost 0, with 14 bases in between. Germline V gene data show CDR1 as MNHEY and CDR2 as SMNVEV (reference sequence). The CDR3 consists of 15 residues. CDR3 coding DNA: TGTGCCAGCACCTTCGGGGGAGACAGCACAGATACGCAGTATTTT. Residues: CASTFGGDSTDTQYF.

V is TRBV6-1 and J is TRBJ2-7; perhaps TRBD2 as D (5 bases). Per the germline V gene, CDR1 is MNHNS and CDR2 is SASEGT. This CDR3 has 12 amino acids. Trimming shortened V by 0 bases and J by 9 bases, and 9 bases separated the two germline ends. The CDR3: CASSEARRAQYF. The CDR3 DNA sequence: TGTGCCAGCAGTGAAGCTCGGCGGGCGCAGTACTTC.

This chain connects TRBV5-6 to TRBJ2-4; D may be TRBD1 (5 bases). Germline values: CDR1 SGHDT, CDR2 YYEEEE. This CDR3 spans 14 amino acids. The ends were cut back, 0 bases at V and 5 bases at J, with 9 bases in the middle. The CDR3 DNA is TGTGCCAGCAGCTTGGGGGCAGGGCAAAACATTCAGTACTTC. Its protein is CASSLGAGQNIQYF.

A single count supports this clonotype. V and J are TRBV10-3 and TRBJ2-3; D is undetermined. Looked up from germline, CDR1 is ENHRY and CDR2 is SYGVKD. The CDR3 has 15 amino acids. The V and J ends lost 4 bases and 0 bases respectively, with 11 bases between them. The CDR3 DNA reads TGTGCCATCAGTGCCCCGGAATATAGCACAGATACGCAGTATTTT. Protein: CAISAPEYSTDTQYF.

This clonotype was recorded a few times. This sequence joins TRBV20-1 and TRBJ2-4; no definite D call. The J call is in doubt because the DNA end fits TRBJ2-7 better. From germline, CDR1 is DFQATT and CDR2 SNEGSKA (reference sequence). This CDR3 region has 12 residues. CDR3 DNA sequence: TGCAGTGCTAGAGAGGTTAGCTACGAGCAGTACTTC. It is translated as CSAREVSYEQYF.

The V gene is TRBV24-1, the J gene TRBJ1-1, with TRBD1 as a possible D gene (5 bases). Trimming shortened V by 3 bases and J by 1 base, and 8 bases separated the two germline ends. Germline V lookup: CDR1 KGHDR, CDR2 SFDVKD. CDR3 length equals 14 residues. In DNA form, the CDR3 reads TGTGCCACCAGTGATCCGACAGAGAACACTGAAGCTTTCTTT. Its translation: CATSDPTENTEAFF.

Turning to this clonotype: Mismatch with germline at one junction end may stem from a read error. This chain uses TRBV4-2 with TRBJ2-3, with TRBD2 identical over 7 bases. This CDR3 is built from 16 residues. The germline V gene encodes CDR1 LGHNA and CDR2 YNFKEQ. The CDR3 reads CASSQSTSQGTDTQYF. CDR3 bases: TGTGCCAGCAGCCAGTCGACTAGCCAGGGCACGGATACGCAGTATTTT.

The CDR3 DNA is TGTGCCAGCAGCTTAGGGGGACTAGCGGGAGTCGAGCAGTACTTC. Encoded protein: CASSLGGLAGVEQYF. The chain is built from TRBV7-2 and TRBJ2-7, with 14 bases aligning to TRBD2. The J segment lost 6 bases and the V segment lost 1 base, leaving 2 bases of the junction unmatched. CDR3 length: 15 residues. From germline, CDR1 is SGHTA and CDR2 FQGNSA. Based on the CDR3 plus reference TRBV7-2 and TRBJ2-7, the full variable domain is GAGVSQSPSNKVTEKGKDVELRCDPISGHTALYWYRQSLGQGLEFLIYFQGNSAPDKSGLPSDRFSAERTGGSVSTLTIQRTQQEDSAVYLCASSLGGLAGVEQYFGPGTRLTVT.